The present T cell receptor (beta chain) was sequenced within a study of cytomegalovirus exposure and HLA in healthy donors. Study-level points and caveats: A missense variant in DCLRE1C was later tied to TCR beta V- and J-gene trimming. A previous analysis found most TCR beta V segments productive roughly 87% or roughly 30% of the time.

V lost 3 bases to trimming and J lost 8 bases; unmatched junction nucleotides: 4. CDR1 is KGHSH, CDR2 LQKENI, per germline. This CDR3 region has 14 residues. The PCR used 60 Vbeta and 13 Jbeta primers. Some clones are missing from TCRdb's copy, which holds only in-frame ones; the method was immunoSEQ multiplex PCR. The sample carries approximately 130,000 clones, 76% recorded once. On this clone: Its antigen remains unknown.

The J gene is TRBJ1-4, the V gene TRBV18; TRBD1 matches 9 bases. The sequenced sample was PBMCs. This TCR came from a female donor in good health and CMV-seropositive. The CDR3 nucleotides are TGTGCCAGCTCACCTAACAGGGGGCGCGAAAAACTGTTTTTT. This translates into CASSPNRGREKLFF.